These 2 T cell receptor beta chains came from one sample sequenced in a study of CD8 T cells in ankylosing spondylitis. TCRdb re-derived calls from the 5' RACE reads in MiXCR, one entry per CDR3 protein. This table holds over 200,000 distinct CDR3 sequences, about 10% found once. Specimen: blood, either unsorted or a sorted T cell fraction (not recorded which). These receptors were obtained from a male donor with ankylosing spondylitis or in good health (not recorded which).

The chain has TRBV5-1 and TRBJ2-1; TRBD2 matches at 8 bases. V was clipped by 0 bases and J by 5 bases; unmatched bases: 4. This CDR3 comprises 15 residues. Germline CDR1 SGHRS, CDR2 YFSETQ. The CDR3 DNA reads as TGCGCCAGCAGCTTGGAGGTTAGCGGGGACAATGAGCAGTTCTTC. Its translation is CASSLEVSGDNEQFF.

This clonotype was detected ten times or more. The J gene is TRBJ2-2, the V gene TRBV30; either TRBD1 or TRBD2 may fit D (5 bases each). CDR1 and CDR2 (germline): GTSNPN, SVGIG (reference sequence). The CDR3 is 12 residues long. V lost 0 bases, J lost 7 bases, and 6 bases lay in between. In DNA, the CDR3 is TGTGCCTGGAGTGTTGGGGGCGGGGAGCTGTTTTTT. Translation: CAWSVGGGELFF.